Listed here is a single T cell receptor beta chain. CDR1 GTSNPN and CDR2 SVGIG come from the germline V gene (reference sequence). This CDR3 is built from 14 residues. V was shortened by 4 bases and J by 0 bases, with 10 bases between the two germline ends. TCRdb's copy holds only in-frame clones and misses some; the assay was immunoSEQ multiplex PCR. The data show about 63,000 clones, around 90% seen once. This entry is derived from a study of cytomegalovirus exposure and HLA in healthy donors. Material for sequencing was PBMCs. The source is a woman younger than 35 in good health and CMV-seronegative. The rearrangement joins TRBV30 to TRBJ1-3; no definite D call. The DNA for the CDR3 is TGTGCCTGGACCCCTGACATCTCTGGAAACACCATATATTTT. It translates to CAWTPDISGNTIYF.